This T cell receptor beta chain was identified in a study of blood T cells in healthy people across ages. Broader study findings: Per million T cells, TCR beta diversity dropped roughly linearly as age increased.

V lost 4 bases, J lost 4 bases, and 13 bases lay in between. The germline V gene has CDR1 SGHRS and CDR2 YFSETQ. The CDR3 loop spans 14 amino acids. A J-beta primer mix and a sample-barcoded 5' primer were used in a second PCR of about 6 to 12 cycles. Using its own MiXCR run on the 5' RACE reads, TCRdb lists one record per CDR3 protein. The table has hundreds of thousands of distinct CDR3 sequences, 49% seen once. This clonotype turned up a few times. As yet, its antigen is unknown. The sequence came from a woman aged 55-75 years in good health. This chain uses TRBV5-1 with TRBJ2-3, with a possible D match to TRBD2 (5 bases). The sequenced sample was blood. Here the CDR3 DNA reads TGCGCCAGCAGCCCAATAGCGCTGGCAGATACGCAGTATTTT. It specifies CASSPIALADTQYF.